Each of the 21 T cell receptor beta chains below was sequenced from the same sample in a study of identical twins. MiXCR, run by TCRdb on the 5' RACE reads, gives a single entry per CDR3 protein. The table has approximately 240,000 distinct CDR3 sequences, around 15% seen once; the top ten hold 7% to 9.5%. Sample: memory (CD45RO+) T cells sorted from blood. The receptors originated from a woman in her late teens or twenties in good health.

This clonotype was found a few times. The chain uses TRBV7-9 and TRBJ1-1, with TRBD1 matching 9 bases. From germline, CDR1 is SEHNR and CDR2 FQNEAQ (reference sequence). V lost 5 bases to trimming and J lost 0 bases; unmatched junction nucleotides: 4. The CDR3 has 15 amino acids. The CDR3 nucleotides read TGTGCCAGCAGCCAGGGACAGGGCCTGAACACTGAAGCTTTCTTT. Protein product: CASSQGQGLNTEAFF.

The chain has TRBV5-1 and TRBJ2-3, with 9 bases fitting TRBD2. J gave up 0 bases and V 0 bases, and 5 bases lay outside the gene matches. Germline loops: CDR1 SGHRS, CDR2 YFSETQ. The CDR3 covers 17 residues. In DNA, the CDR3 is TGCGCCAGCAGCTTGGCAGCGGGGGGTCTCAGCACAGATACGCAGTATTTT. Translation: CASSLAAGGLSTDTQYF.

The rearrangement uses TRBV2 and TRBJ1-5; the match to TRBD1 covers 8 bases. The CDR3 runs 13 residues. V dropped 11 bases and J dropped 6; count of bases not matched to a gene: 9. The germline V gene has CDR1 SNHLY and CDR2 FYNNEI. CDR3 DNA: TGTGCCGGCCAGGGGGCGTTGGGTCAGCCCCAGCATTTT. Translation gives CAGQGALGQPQHF.

The chain employs TRBV11-2 and TRBJ2-7; 11 bases fit TRBD2. J was trimmed by 1 base and V by 5 bases; bases with no gene match: 4. Germline CDR1 is SGHAT and CDR2 is FQNNGV. This CDR3 has 15 residues. CDR3 nucleotides: TGTGCCAGCAGCCTGGGACTAGCGGTATCCTACGAGCAGTACTTC. Protein: CASSLGLAVSYEQYF.

The V gene is TRBV5-1, the J gene TRBJ2-6, with D perhaps being TRBD1 or TRBD2 (6 bases each). V was shortened by 1 base and J by 4 bases, with 12 bases between the two germline ends. Per germline, CDR1 SGHRS and CDR2 YFSETQ. The length of the CDR3 is 16 residues. This CDR3 is CASSLSGARGANVLTF. In DNA form, the CDR3 reads TGCGCCAGCAGCTTGTCGGGGGCACGGGGGGCCAACGTCCTGACTTTC.

This rearrangement joins TRBV18 to TRBJ2-3; no clear D. CDR3 length: 13 residues. CDR1 and CDR2 from the germline V gene are KGHSH and LQKENI. V gave up 1 base and J gave up 4 bases, with 6 bases separating them. The CDR3 here is CASSPLRADTQYF. The CDR3 DNA reads TGTGCCAGCTCACCACTACGGGCAGATACGCAGTATTTT.

This clonotype was observed a handful of times. The chain recombines TRBV27 with TRBJ1-1, with a possible D match to TRBD1 (6 bases). The CDR3 sequence is 15 residues long. Germline V gene lookup returns CDR1 MNHEY and CDR2 SMNVEV (reference sequence). V lost 4 bases to trimming and J lost 0 bases, with 12 bases between them. The CDR3 reads CASSSGTRVNTEAFF. The CDR3 region has the DNA TGTGCCAGCAGTTCCGGGACAAGGGTGAACACTGAAGCTTTCTTT.

This clonotype was seen a handful of times. The gene calls are TRBV12-3 or TRBV12-4 and TRBJ2-1; no clear D. CDR3 length: 14 amino acids. Trimming cost V 2 bases and J 6 bases, with 11 bases left between them. The DNA for the CDR3 is TGTGCCAGCAGTTTAAGAGATTTCCGCAATGAGCAGTTCTTC. This encodes CASSLRDFRNEQFF.

The chain couples TRBV6-5 to TRBJ1-1; D ambiguous. Germline lookup yields CDR1 MNHEY and CDR2 SVGAGI. This CDR3 has 15 residues. Trimming pared 3 bases from V and 3 bases from J, leaving 14 bases between. CDR3 nucleotides: TGTGCCAGCAGTTATGGCGTAGGTGCTGACACTGAAGCTTTCTTT. Its translation: CASSYGVGADTEAFF.

Many counts were recorded for this clonotype. The CDR3: CASSWGDTQYF. CDR3 DNA sequence: TGTGCCAGCAGTTGGGGAGATACGCAGTATTTT. The chain uses TRBV6-5 and TRBJ2-3; D unclear. Germline V gene data show CDR1 as MNHEY and CDR2 as SVGAGI. This CDR3 contains 11 residues. Between the trimmed V and J ends, which lost 4 bases and 5 bases, there was a span of 4 bases.

This clonotype was counted at least ten times. The chain recombines TRBV7-2 with TRBJ2-1; perhaps TRBD2 as D (5 bases). The CDR3 has 13 amino acids. Trimming took off 2 bases at V and 11 bases at J, with 13 bases between the two ends. Germline V gene lookup returns CDR1 SGHTA and CDR2 FQGNSA. CDR3 sequence: CASSLQADGKQFF. As DNA, the CDR3 is TGTGCCAGCAGCTTACAAGCGGACGGTAAGCAGTTCTTC.

At least ten counts were recorded for this clonotype. The chain uses TRBV5-1 and TRBJ2-7; no clear D. The CDR3 has 16 residues. In germline, CDR1 is SGHRS, CDR2 YFSETQ. Trimming took off 4 bases at V and 6 bases at J, with 23 bases between the two ends. CDR3 sequence: CASSASSMLLSAEQYF. The CDR3 nucleotides are TGCGCCAGCAGCGCCTCTTCTATGCTCCTATCGGCCGAGCAGTACTTC.

The gene calls are TRBV29-1 and TRBJ1-3, with D possibly being TRBD1 (5 bases). Per germline, CDR1 SQVTM and CDR2 ANQGSEA. CDR3 length: 11 residues. V was pared by 7 bases and J by 6 bases, with 10 bases between. The CDR3 is CSGTTANTIYF. The CDR3 DNA reads TGCAGCGGGACGACAGCAAACACCATATATTTT.

This sequence joins TRBV10-2 and TRBJ2-7; 8 bases are shared with TRBD2. The CDR3 runs to 16 residues. V lost 7 bases, J lost 3 bases, and 14 bases stayed unmatched. The germline V gene has CDR1 WSHSY and CDR2 SAAADI. CDR3 coding DNA: TGCGCCAGCATGGCCAGACTCTTGGCGGGAGGCTACGAGCAGTACTTC. It is translated as CASMARLLAGGYEQYF.

The chain combines TRBV6-5 with TRBJ2-3; no definite D call. The V end lost 2 bases, the J end lost 4 bases, and 7 bases lay between the germline ends. The CDR3 has 13 amino acids. Germline V gives CDR1 MNHEY, CDR2 SVGAGI. This CDR3 is CASSYRSADTQYF. Here the CDR3 DNA reads TGTGCCAGCAGTTACCGCAGCGCAGATACGCAGTATTTT.

V gene TRBV5-1 combines with J gene TRBJ2-3; weak D call: TRBD1 (6 bases). The CDR3 length is 13 residues. Trimming stripped 4 bases from V and 4 bases from J, with 10 bases between. Per germline, CDR1 SGHRS and CDR2 YFSETQ. The CDR3 sequence is CASSPNRADTQYF. The CDR3 coding sequence is TGCGCCAGCAGCCCCAACAGGGCAGATACGCAGTATTTT.

This clonotype was counted only a few times. The CDR3 is CASSYGSSGANVLTF. The CDR3 DNA sequence: TGTGCCAGCAGTTACGGGTCCTCGGGGGCCAACGTCCTGACTTTC. The genes are TRBV6-5 and TRBJ2-6; D is unresolved. CDR3 size: 15 residues. V lost 2 bases to trimming and J lost 4 bases, with 9 bases between them. CDR1 MNHEY and CDR2 SVGAGI come from the germline V gene.

The V and J genes are TRBV5-4 and TRBJ2-3; 10 nucleotides line up with TRBD1. CDR3 length equals 14 residues. V lost 8 bases to trimming and J lost 7 bases; unmatched junction nucleotides: 10. CDR1 is SGHNT and CDR2 is YYREEE in the germline V gene (reference sequence). The chain's CDR3 is CARSPGQGRNTQYF. The CDR3 region has the DNA TGTGCCAGGAGCCCGGGACAGGGGAGGAATACGCAGTATTTT.

The chain combines TRBV3-1 with TRBJ2-2, with 8 positions matching TRBD2. The CDR3 covers 16 residues. The V segment lost 5 bases and the J segment 6 bases; nucleotides outside the gene matches: 11. Germline V gene lookup returns CDR1 LGHDT and CDR2 YNNKEL (reference sequence). This chain's CDR3 is CASSFPGIAGSGELFF. The CDR3 region has the DNA TGTGCCAGCAGCTTCCCGGGAATAGCGGGATCCGGGGAGCTGTTTTTT. Full variable domain (rest looked up from reference TRBV3-1 and TRBJ2-2): DTAVSQTPKYLVTQMGNDKSIKCEQNLGHDTMYWYKQDSKKFLKIMFSYNNKELIINETVPNRFSPKSPDKAHLNLHINSLELGDSAVYFCASSFPGIAGSGELFFGEGSRLTVL.

The sample holds a few counts of this clonotype. This sequence joins TRBV7-2 and TRBJ2-5, with TRBD2 matching over 14 bases. CDR3 length: 16 residues. CDR1 is SGHTA, CDR2 FQGNSA, per germline. The V gene end was trimmed by 2 bases and the J gene end by 5 bases; junction bases not matched to a gene: 4. The CDR3 DNA sequence: TGTGCCAGCAGCTTAATGAGACTAGCGGGGGGGGAGACCCAGTACTTC. This sequence encodes CASSLMRLAGGETQYF.

This clonotype appeared a few times. The DNA for the CDR3 is TGTGCCAGCAGCCCGCTCCGTGGACTAGCGGGGGGCGAAATCGCTAGCACAGATACGCAGTATTTT. Translation gives CASSPLRGLAGGEIASTDTQYF. The gene calls are TRBV3-1 and TRBJ2-3; 14 nucleotides line up with TRBD2. This CDR3 comprises 22 residues. The V segment lost 4 bases and the J segment 0 bases; nucleotides outside the gene matches: 18. Germline assignment: CDR1 LGHDT and CDR2 YNNKEL (reference sequence).